Listed below are T cell receptor beta chains from one sample, sequenced in a study of T-cell reconstitution after alpha-beta-depleted transplantation in children. TCRdb reprocessed the PCR reads via MiXCR and lists one record per CDR3 protein. Among 450,000 to 550,000 distinct CDR3 sequences, about an eighth were seen once, and the ten largest hold 11% to 15%. The sequenced sample was PBMCs, mostly from graft donor cells, obtained 180 days after TCRalphabeta/CD19-depleted stem cell transplant. Source of these receptors: a female patient aged 2 to 10 who had a stem cell transplant for aplastic anemia, so the T cells may come from the graft donor. Each CDR3 is given with its conserved first and last residue. The D gene is left open where the match is weak. Clone size is given for some rows only: seen once, a few or many times, or a class if the clone is expanded.

D	length	V	size	J	DNA	CDR3
TRBD1	17	TRBV3-1	few	TRBJ1-6	TGTGCCAGCAGCCAAGATTGGGGGACAGGTTATAATTCACCCCTCCACTTT	CASSQDWGTGYNSPLHF
TRBD2	14	TRBV10-3	.	TRBJ2-1	TGTGCCATCAGTGAACTAGCGGGAAAGAATGAGCAGTTCTTC	CAISELAGKNEQFF
TRBD1	14	TRBV7-9	few	TRBJ1-2	TGTGCCAGCAGCCGACCGGACAGGGCGGATGGCTACACCTTC	CASSRPDRADGYTF
TRBD2	16	TRBV20-1	once	TRBJ2-2	TGCAGTGCTAGATTTAGCGGGAGGTCCATTACCGGGGAGCTGTTTTTT	CSARFSGRSITGELFF
TRBD2	15	TRBV9	.	TRBJ2-7	TGTGCCAGCAGCGGGGGACTAGCGGGGGACTACGAGCAGTACTTC	CASSGGLAGDYEQYF
TRBD2	16	TRBV7-9	.	TRBJ2-1	TGTGCCAGCAGCTTAGAGCGGGGGTCGACGTACAATGAGCAGTTCTTC	CASSLERGSTYNEQFF
.	14	TRBV9	.	TRBJ2-2	TGTGCCAGCAGCGTAGTCTCCGTCACCGGGGAGCTGTTTTTT	CASSVVSVTGELFF
TRBD1	18	TRBV5-1	.	TRBJ1-4	TGCGCCAGCAGCGAAGGGACAGGGGGCTTCGGGTCTAATGAAAAACTGTTTTTT	CASSEGTGGFGSNEKLFF
TRBD1	15	TRBV12-3/TRBV12-4	few	TRBJ1-3	TGTGCCAGCAGTGCGTCGACAGGGTCCGGAAACACCATATATTTT	CASSASTGSGNTIYF
.	15	TRBV14	.	TRBJ1-1	TGTGCCAGCAGTCGCAATCGTGGGGGGAGCGCTGAAGCTTTCTTT	CASSRNRGGSAEAFF